The TCR beta chain described here comes from a study of CD8+ T cells in alopecia areata. As for treatment: oral pan-JAK inhibitor, 5-10 mg twice daily. The table lists this clone with a few counts. RNA extraction and reverse transcription yielded cDNA as sequencing template. Data came from immunoSEQ multiplex PCR; TCRdb stores just in-frame clones and leaves some out. The sample comprises roughly 200,000 clones, more than 55% of which are singletons, and approximately 3.4% rests with the top ten. The CDR3 length is 13 residues. The germline V gene encodes CDR1 MGHRA and CDR2 YSYEKL. V was shortened by 4 bases and J by 3 bases, with 7 bases between the two germline ends.

V is TRBV4-1 and J is TRBJ1-5; D uncertain. This TCR was sampled from a human donor with alopecia areata. The material sequenced was CD4+ T cells sorted from blood, taken at week 4, from a patient treated with tofacitinib. The CDR3 DNA follows: TGCGCCAGCAGCCTTCAGATCAATCAGCCCCAGCATTTT. Protein product: CASSLQINQPQHF.